This entry is about one TCR beta chain. Antigen: not known. TCRdb keeps only in-frame clones here, not all; method: immunoSEQ multiplex PCR. In the table there are a few hundred thousand clones, roughly 84% of which are singletons. These data are taken from a study of shared clonotypes between healthy human individuals. Looking at the study overall: The composition of the donors was a couple of women and a few men aged 18 to 49. Study-level results: In contrast to clonotypes shared by all four donors, non-shared clonotypes had lower generation probabilities.

Trimming removed 2 bases at V and 0 bases at J, with 13 bases between. CDR1 and CDR2 from the germline V gene are MNHEY and SMNVEV (reference sequence). This CDR3 is built from 17 residues. Material: memory CD8+ T cells sorted from blood. Subset described: CD45RO+ cells pooled with CCR7-negative TemRA cells. The TCR sequence derives from a man aged 18-30 years in good health. The chain combines TRBV27 with TRBJ1-4; no reliable D call. CDR3 bases: TGTGCCAGCAGTTTAACGGCGGATTCCTCAACTAATGAAAAACTGTTTTTT. This codes for CASSLTADSSTNEKLFF.